This TCR beta chain was observed in a study of blood T cells in healthy people across ages. Together with a sample-barcoded 5' primer, a J-beta primer mix was included in a second PCR lasting about 7 to 12 cycles. MiXCR, applied by TCRdb to the 5' RACE reads, yields one record per CDR3 protein. The repertoire holds over a million distinct CDR3 sequences, with almost 60% as singletons. The germline gives CDR1 MDHEN, CDR2 SYDVKM. The CDR3 spans 13 residues. Trimming removed 9 bases from V and 6 bases from J, with 15 bases in between. This clonotype was found once. This TCR was sampled from a man aged 18 to 35 in good health. The specimen sequenced was blood. V usage is TRBV28 and J usage is TRBJ2-1; D uncertain. The CDR3 spells CASIRQRSNEQFF. The DNA for the CDR3 is TGTGCCAGTATCAGACAACGGAGCAATGAGCAGTTCTTC.